The clone carrying this T cell receptor beta chain was observed many times. Its antigen remains unidentified. One entry per CDR3 protein results from TCRdb running MiXCR on the reads. Of around 8,600 distinct CDR3 sequences listed, under 20% are singletons. These data belong to a study of liver allograft versus peripheral blood T cells. Study-level information: Recipients' peripheral blood T cell receptor repertoires were compared with those in transplanted livers.

The CDR3 is 15 residues long. Trimming stripped 7 bases from V and 7 bases from J, with 19 bases between. CDR1 and CDR2 (germline): MNHEY, SVGAGI. Overall study findings and caveats: A difference was reportedly observed between T cell receptor repertoires inside liver allografts and those in peripheral blood.

The chain couples TRBV6-5 to TRBJ1-4, with D possibly TRBD1 on 5 matching bases. The source of this sequence is a human patient who had a liver transplant. The graft donor may have given rise to some T cells. CDR3 nucleotide sequence: TGTGCCAGCAATCCTACCGGGACGGGGGGTGAAAAACTGTTTTTT. Translation gives CASNPTGTGGEKLFF.